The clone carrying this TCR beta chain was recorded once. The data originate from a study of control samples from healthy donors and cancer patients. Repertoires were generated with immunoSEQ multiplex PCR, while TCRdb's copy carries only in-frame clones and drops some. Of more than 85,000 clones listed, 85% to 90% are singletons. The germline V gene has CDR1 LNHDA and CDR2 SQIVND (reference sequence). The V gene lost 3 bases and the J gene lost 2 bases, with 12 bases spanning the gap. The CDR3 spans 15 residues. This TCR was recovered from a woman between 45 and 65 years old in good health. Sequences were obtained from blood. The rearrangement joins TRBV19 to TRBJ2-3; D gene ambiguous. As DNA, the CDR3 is TGTGCCAGTAGTATTTTAGGTTTTTTCACAGATACGCAGTATTTT. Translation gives CASSILGFFTDTQYF.